The clone carrying this T cell receptor (beta chain) was recorded a few times. The data were obtained in a study of patients and donors after allogeneic stem cell transplantation. TCRdb re-analysed the RT-PCR reads in MiXCR, keeping a single row per CDR3 protein. This sample carries 800,000 to 1,000,000 distinct CDR3 sequences, roughly 18% of them seen once, and the ten largest clones take approximately 5.9%. The sequenced material came from blood, either unsorted or a sorted T cell fraction (not recorded which). The sequence was obtained from a human donor who was either an allogeneic HSCT recipient or a stem cell or donor lymphocyte infusion donor (not recorded which). It is not recorded whose cells these are; they may come from a transplant donor.

CDR3: CAAAGLAVDTQYF. The CDR3 coding sequence is TGTGCCGCCGCGGGACTAGCTGTAGATACGCAGTATTTT. The chain is built from TRBV10-3 and TRBJ2-3; 9 positions agree with TRBD2. The CDR3 covers 13 residues. Looked up from germline, CDR1 is ENHRY and CDR2 is SYGVKD. V was pared by 11 bases and J by 5 bases, with 8 bases of the junction left unmatched.